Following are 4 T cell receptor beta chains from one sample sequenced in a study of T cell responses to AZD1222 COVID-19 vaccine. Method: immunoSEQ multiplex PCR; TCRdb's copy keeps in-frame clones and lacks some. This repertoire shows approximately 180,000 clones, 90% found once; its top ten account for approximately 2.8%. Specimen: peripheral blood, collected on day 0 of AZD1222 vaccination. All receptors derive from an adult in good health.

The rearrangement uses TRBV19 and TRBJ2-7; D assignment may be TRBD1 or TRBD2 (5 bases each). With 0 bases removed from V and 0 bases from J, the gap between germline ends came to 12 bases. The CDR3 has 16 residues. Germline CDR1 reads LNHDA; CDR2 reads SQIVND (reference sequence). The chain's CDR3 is CASSIDRDGNSYEQYF. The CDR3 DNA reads TGTGCCAGTAGTATAGATCGGGACGGAAACTCCTACGAGCAGTACTTC. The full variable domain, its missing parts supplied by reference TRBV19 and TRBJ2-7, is DGGITQSPKYLFRKEGQNVTLSCEQNLNHDAMYWYRQDPGQGLRLIYYSQIVNDFQKGDIAEGYSVSREKKESFPLTVTSAQKNPTAFYLCASSIDRDGNSYEQYFGPGTRLTVT.

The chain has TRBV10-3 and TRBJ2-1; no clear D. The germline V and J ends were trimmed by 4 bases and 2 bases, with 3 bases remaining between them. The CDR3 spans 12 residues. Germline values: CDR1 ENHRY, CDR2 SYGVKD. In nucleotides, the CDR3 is TGTGCCATCAGTGTTCCCTACAATGAGCAGTTCTTC. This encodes CAISVPYNEQFF.

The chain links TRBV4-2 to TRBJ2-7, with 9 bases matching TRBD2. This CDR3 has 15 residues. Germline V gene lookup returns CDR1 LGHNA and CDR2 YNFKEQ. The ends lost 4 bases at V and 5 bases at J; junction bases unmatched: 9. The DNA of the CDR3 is TGTGCCAGCAGCCCCTTTAGCGGGGGCCCCAACGAGCAGTACTTC. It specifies CASSPFSGGPNEQYF.

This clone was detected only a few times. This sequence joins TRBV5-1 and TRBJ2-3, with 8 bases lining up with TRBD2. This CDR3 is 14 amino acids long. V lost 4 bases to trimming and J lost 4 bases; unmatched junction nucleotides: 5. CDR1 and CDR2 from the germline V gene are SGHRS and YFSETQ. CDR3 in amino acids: CASSPAGGPDTQYF. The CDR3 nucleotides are TGCGCCAGCAGCCCGGCGGGGGGCCCAGATACGCAGTATTTT.